A selection of T cell receptor beta chains follows, all from one sample in a study of shared clonotypes between healthy human individuals. The method was immunoSEQ multiplex PCR; TCRdb's version includes in-frame clones alone and lacks a portion of them. The data hold over 2 million clones, with about 90% observed a single time. The sequencing sample was made of naive CD4+ T cells from PBMCs. The receptors derive from a young man in good health. Some clones in this sample may be carry-over from other donors' samples. Both conserved end residues are part of each CDR3. A D gene is named only where the DNA matches it firmly. The size of a clone is reported for some rows only, either as once, few or many, or as a class for expanded clones.

CATKVPDTGELFF	TGCGCCACCAAGGTACCCGACACCGGGGAGCTGTTTTTT	NA	NA	TRBV10-1	TRBJ2-2
CASSDRQTYGYTF	TGTGCCAGCAGTGACCGACAGACCTATGGCTACACCTTC	NA	few	TRBV25-1	TRBJ1-2
CASSIQGRGNTEAFF	TGTGCCAGTAGTATACAGGGTCGGGGTAACACTGAAGCTTTCTTT	NA	NA	TRBV19	TRBJ1-1
CASSQGPSGSTDTQYF	TGTGCCAGCAGCCAAGGTCCTAGCGGGAGTACAGATACGCAGTATTTT	TRBD2	NA	TRBV4-2	TRBJ2-3
CASSSFRSGRAGYEQYF	TGTGCCAGCAGTTCGTTCCGAAGCGGGAGGGCCGGGTACGAGCAGTACTTC	TRBD2	NA	TRBV27	TRBJ2-7
CASRLRTSGQTYEQYF	TGTGCCAGCAGACTGAGGACTAGCGGGCAAACCTACGAGCAGTACTTC	TRBD2	NA	TRBV7-2	TRBJ2-7
CASSVPSGSRGNEQFF	TGTGCCAGCAGCGTCCCTAGCGGGAGTCGTGGAAATGAGCAGTTCTTC	TRBD2	NA	TRBV5-5	TRBJ2-1
CASSSPGESTDTQYF	TGTGCCAGCAGCTCCCCAGGGGAGAGCACAGATACGCAGTATTTT	NA	NA	TRBV28	TRBJ2-3
CASSYSSTNEKLFF	TGTGCCAGCAGTTACTCTTCAACTAATGAAAAACTGTTTTTT	NA	few	TRBV6-5	TRBJ1-4
CASSPGQGIAEAFF	TGTGCCAGCAGCCCGGGACAGGGAATCGCTGAAGCTTTCTTT	TRBD1	few	TRBV7-9	TRBJ1-1
CASSEFGQGWQETQYF	TGTGCCAGCAGTGAATTCGGACAGGGGTGGCAAGAGACCCAGTACTTC	TRBD1	NA	TRBV6-1	TRBJ2-5
CASSLSTAPADTQYF	TGTGCCAGCAGCTTATCGACCGCCCCAGCAGATACGCAGTATTTT	NA	NA	TRBV11-1	TRBJ2-3
CASRKLGQLKLFF	TGTGCCAGCAGGAAACTCGGACAGCTCAAACTGTTTTTT	NA	NA	TRBV6-5	TRBJ1-4
CASSSAPGLDNEQFF	TGTGCCAGTAGTTCTGCACCGGGACTAGACAATGAGCAGTTCTTC	TRBD2	NA	TRBV19	TRBJ2-1
CASSLIRTEAFF	TGTGCCAGCAGCTTAATTCGGACTGAAGCTTTCTTT	NA	NA	TRBV7-2	TRBJ1-1
CASSSTGLGTEAFF	TGCGCCAGCAGCTCGACAGGGTTGGGGACTGAAGCTTTCTTT	TRBD1	NA	TRBV5-1	TRBJ1-1
CASRQGMNTEAFF	TGTGCCAGCAGACAGGGCATGAACACTGAAGCTTTCTTT	NA	few	TRBV7-3	TRBJ1-1
CASSPRTSQETQYF	TGTGCCAGCAGCCCAAGGACTAGTCAAGAGACCCAGTACTTC	TRBD2	NA	TRBV9	TRBJ2-5
CASSFGVSSYEQYF	TGTGCCAGCAGTTTTGGCGTGAGTTCCTACGAGCAGTACTTC	NA	NA	TRBV28	TRBJ2-7
CASSLRQGSVGNIQYF	TGTGCCAGTAGCCTAAGACAGGGGTCGGTTGGAAACATTCAGTACTTC	TRBD1	once	TRBV19	TRBJ2-4
CASSLTSGRTDTQYF	TGTGCCAGCAGTCTTACTAGCGGGAGGACCGATACGCAGTATTTT	TRBD2	NA	TRBV2	TRBJ2-3
CASSSGGTGVGNEQFF	TGTGCCAGCAGCTCCGGGGGTACAGGGGTGGGCAATGAGCAGTTCTTC	NA	once	TRBV11-3	TRBJ2-1
CASSQDRAGLTDTQYF	TGTGCCAGCAGCCAAGATCGGGCGGGGCTCACAGATACGCAGTATTTT	NA	NA	TRBV4-2	TRBJ2-3
CASSPKNRGGDYEQYF	TGTGCCAGCAGTCCCAAAAACAGGGGGGGAGACTACGAGCAGTACTTC	NA	NA	TRBV27	TRBJ2-7
CASSPRDGTNRGTGELFF	TGTGCCAGCAGCCCTCGGGACGGGACGAACAGGGGCACCGGGGAGCTGTTTTTT	TRBD1	NA	TRBV9	TRBJ2-2
CASSYPVGFEGNTIYF	TGTGCCAGCAGTTACCCGGTGGGATTCGAAGGAAACACCATATATTTT	NA	once	TRBV6-6	TRBJ1-3
CASSPRTPSGANVLTF	TGCGCCAGCAGCCCCAGGACCCCCTCTGGGGCCAACGTCCTGACTTTC	NA	NA	TRBV4-1	TRBJ2-6
CASSTGTGGQPQHF	TGTGCCAGCAGCACCGGGACAGGGGGCCAGCCCCAGCATTTT	TRBD1	NA	TRBV2	TRBJ1-5
CASSHHSGAEGDTEAFF	TGTGCCAGTAGTCACCACTCCGGGGCCGAAGGGGACACTGAAGCTTTCTTT	NA	NA	TRBV19	TRBJ1-1
CASRRFTATNEKLFF	TGCGCCAGCAGACGATTCACTGCAACTAATGAAAAACTGTTTTTT	NA	NA	TRBV23-1	TRBJ1-4
CASSVGGAGTQYF	TGTGCCAGCAGCGTTGGCGGGGCGGGTACGCAGTATTTT	NA	NA	TRBV11-2	TRBJ2-3
CASSARGQGSGTGELFF	TGCGCCAGCAGCGCCCGGGGACAGGGGTCGGGTACCGGGGAGCTGTTTTTT	TRBD1	NA	TRBV5-1	TRBJ2-2
CASSRTSGNTDTQYF	TGTGCCAGCAGCCGGACTAGCGGCAACACAGATACGCAGTATTTT	TRBD2	NA	TRBV6-1	TRBJ2-3
CSASFSGLEVF	TGCAGTGCTAGCTTTTCGGGACTAGAGGTCTTC	TRBD2	NA	TRBV20-1	TRBJ2-7
CATRTSGSDEKLFF	TGTGCCACACGGACCTCGGGGAGTGATGAAAAACTGTTTTTT	NA	NA	TRBV28	TRBJ1-4
CASRSGTTYKQYF	TGTGCCAGCAGGTCCGGGACTACCTATAAGCAGTACTTC	TRBD2	NA	TRBV11-2	TRBJ2-7
CASSVSRGSYEQYF	TGTGCCAGCAGTGTGTCGAGGGGGTCATACGAGCAGTACTTC	NA	NA	TRBV6-1	TRBJ2-7
CASSLALSDTGELFF	TGTGCCAGCAGCTTAGCGCTCAGTGACACCGGGGAGCTGTTTTTT	NA	NA	TRBV7-9	TRBJ2-2
CASSLTTGWINEQFF	TGTGCCAGCAGCCTGACGACAGGGTGGATCAATGAGCAGTTCTTC	TRBD1	NA	TRBV5-6	TRBJ2-1
CASSSSPRGDNEQFF	TGTGCCAGCAGCTCGTCCCCACGTGGGGACAATGAGCAGTTCTTC	NA	NA	TRBV5-6	TRBJ2-1
CASTSGQGHMRETQYF	TGTGCCAGCACCTCGGGACAGGGCCATATGAGGGAGACCCAGTACTTC	TRBD1	NA	TRBV28	TRBJ2-5
CASSSGTAGNIQYF	TGTGCCAGCTCATCCGGGACAGCAGGGAACATTCAGTACTTC	TRBD1	NA	TRBV18	TRBJ2-4
CAWSIAGSSSEQYF	TGTGCCTGGAGTATTGCAGGTTCATCGAGCGAGCAGTACTTC	NA	NA	TRBV30	TRBJ2-7
CASSPQSRTEAFF	TGTGCCAGCTCACCACAGAGTCGGACTGAAGCTTTCTTT	NA	NA	TRBV18	TRBJ1-1
CASSPYVTGTGREEQYF	TGTGCCAGCAGTCCTTACGTGACCGGGACAGGGAGAGAGGAGCAGTACTTC	TRBD1	NA	TRBV14	TRBJ2-7
CASSYRGSLADTQYF	TGTGCCAGCAGTTACAGGGGGTCCTTGGCAGATACGCAGTATTTT	NA	NA	TRBV6-5	TRBJ2-3
CASSKDRQPYEQYF	TGTGCCAGTAGTAAGGACCGGCAACCCTACGAGCAGTACTTC	NA	once	TRBV19	TRBJ2-7
CASSLSGGPYEQYF	TGTGCCAGCAGCCTATCAGGAGGACCCTACGAGCAGTACTTC	NA	NA	TRBV5-5	TRBJ2-7
CASSTPGTGSYEQYF	TGCGCCAGCAGCACCCCGGGGACGGGTTCCTACGAGCAGTACTTC	NA	NA	TRBV5-1	TRBJ2-7
CASSPKGLGRANVLTF	TGTGCCAGCAGTCCAAAAGGACTTGGGAGGGCCAACGTCCTGACTTTC	NA	NA	TRBV28	TRBJ2-6